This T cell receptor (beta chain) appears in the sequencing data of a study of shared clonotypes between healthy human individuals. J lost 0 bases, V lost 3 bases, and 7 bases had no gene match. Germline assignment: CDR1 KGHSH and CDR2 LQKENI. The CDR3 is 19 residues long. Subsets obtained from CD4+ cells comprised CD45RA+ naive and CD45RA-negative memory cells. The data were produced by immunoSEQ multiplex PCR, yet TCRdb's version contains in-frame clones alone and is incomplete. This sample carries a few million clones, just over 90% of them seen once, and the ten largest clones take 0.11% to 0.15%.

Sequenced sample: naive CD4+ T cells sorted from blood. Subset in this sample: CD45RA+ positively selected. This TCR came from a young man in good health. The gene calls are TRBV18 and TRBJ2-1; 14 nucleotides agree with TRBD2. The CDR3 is CASSPAGLAGASSYNEQFF. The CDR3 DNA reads TGTGCCAGCTCACCGGCGGGACTAGCGGGGGCCAGCTCCTACAATGAGCAGTTCTTC.